This TCR beta chain is drawn from a study of T cells after posttransplantation cyclophosphamide. Treatment was busulfan-fludarabine conditioning, a marrow graft, and cyclophosphamide on days +3 and +4. The sample holds many counts of this clone. Antigen unknown. Measured with immunoSEQ multiplex PCR; TCRdb has only the in-frame clones, and not every one. This record lists 24,000 or so clones, none seen once only, and the top ten clones contain roughly 2%. This CDR3 spans 19 amino acids. The V segment lost 5 bases and the J segment 5 bases; nucleotides outside the gene matches: 18. Germline CDR1 SEHNR, CDR2 FQNEAQ (reference sequence). Study results and caveats: Blood and skin or GI T cell repertoires showed limited TRB overlap. After PTCy, TRB diversity resembled that of CNI/methotrexate controls. Donor CD8+ memory clones often dominated recipient blood repertoires at later times.

Material: PBMCs, obtained after allogeneic stem cell transplant with posttransplant cyclophosphamide. The chain links TRBV7-9 to TRBJ2-7; 13 bases match TRBD2. The sequence was obtained from a male patient in his late teens or twenties who received an allogeneic stem cell transplant from a related donor, was CMV-positive, and had no GVHD. Part of the T cell pool may stem from the graft donor. CDR3 sequence (DNA): TGTGCCAGCAGCCGTGTTACTAGCGGGAGGGGGAATAGGAGGAACGAGCAGTACTTC. Its translation is CASSRVTSGRGNRRNEQYF.